This T cell receptor (beta chain) was recovered during a study of T cells after yellow fever vaccination. Study as a whole: Some fractions had low cell numbers, and these were prepared with SMART-Seq v4 Ultra Low Input.

CDR1 SGHAT and CDR2 FQNNGV come from the germline V gene. V was pared by 5 bases and J by 3 bases, with 5 bases of the junction left unmatched. The CDR3 contains 14 residues. Study findings and constraints: Highly abundant clonotypes carried over from the bulk population could end up in FACS-sorted repertoires as contaminants. A small share of clonotypes appeared in both CD4 and CD8 compartments.

As for this clonotype: Its matching antigen is unknown.

A process of 5'RACE template switching, which added a universal primer site and UMIs, was used to make TCR cDNA. In TCRdb, the 5' RACE reads were re-called with MiXCR into one record per CDR3 protein. The table lists 100,000 to 150,000 distinct CDR3 sequences, 7.5% to 10% of them singletons. This clonotype was obtained from a man aged 18 to 30 who received the YFV17D yellow fever vaccine. V usage is TRBV11-2 and J usage is TRBJ2-7, with 9 nucleotides matching TRBD1. The source was CD8+ T cells sorted from PBMCs, collected on the day of the yellow fever booster vaccination. The CDR3, as DNA: TGTGCCAGCAGCCTCCGGGACAGGGACTACGAGCAGTACTTC. As protein: CASSLRDRDYEQYF.